The T cell receptor (beta chain) under discussion was sequenced for a study of CD4 T cells in relation to SARS-CoV-2 and coronaviruses (dated by TCRdb to 2020 to 2023). Looking at the study overall: In the ViraFEST assay, PBMCs were cultured with antigen for about 9 days, after which TCR beta CDR3s were sequenced to identify clonal expansions specific to the antigen. An HIV-1 Nef peptide pool or a culture without peptide was used as the negative reference condition. HLA restriction was mapped for shared crossreactive spike epitopes using patient-derived lymphoblastoid cell lines. Memory CD4+ T cell crossreactivity between SARS-CoV-2 and common cold coronavirus spike proteins was assessed at the TCR clonotype level in the study. The Adaptive Biotechnologies TCR-sequencing kit was used for samples from a few pre-COVID donors and for the naive versus memory experiments, whereas the other data were Illumina-based. A different TCR-beta assay, based on Illumina, was used to sequence expansion assays from other donors in the study.

The full study reports these points: Roughly 64% of donors had memory CD4+ clonotypes that crossrecognized SARS-CoV-2 and at least one common cold coronavirus spike. Because no donor provided both pre-pandemic and post-infection samples, tracing the source of pre-existing responses was limited. The study was limited by small numbers of patients and tested TCRs. Crossreactive clones showed significantly weaker SARS-CoV-2-driven expansion than monoreactive clones, consistent with antigenic imprinting. Since the crossreactivity analysis centred on spike protein, crossreactivity against other viral proteins was not assessed.

CD4+ T cells from unexposed donors were collected before the COVID-19 pandemic (2011-2018). After approximately eleven days of culture, CD4+ T cells were isolated with the EasySep CD4+ T cell isolation kit. As cell numbers permitted, CD4+ T cells from unexposed donors were tested for reactivity to SARS-CoV-2 S and N and to four common cold coronavirus spike pools. Each well received over 1.5 million PBMCs, cultured in IMDM supplemented with roughly 5% human AB serum and approximately 10 IU/ml IL-2. Half of the culture medium was replaced with fresh IL-2-containing medium on days 3 and 7. In general, every peptide culture condition was set up in three replicate wells. The leukapheresis product for the unexposed donors was obtained through commercial purchase. Ficoll-Paque PLUS gradient centrifugation was used to isolate PBMCs from either whole blood or leukapheresis product. The PBMCs went either fresh into the expansion assay or into cryopreservation at -140 degrees C. The QIAamp Micro DNA Kit was used to extract genomic DNA from the CD4+ T cells.

The library was generated by the immunoSEQ multiplex PCR assay. Per the source publication's procedure: During preprocessing, nonproductive sequences were discarded, as were any CDR3s that did not begin with C, did not end with F or W, or were shorter than 7 amino acids. Antigen-specific clonotypes were called with the MANAFEST web app on the basis of expansion relative to the reference and to other culture wells. A clone counted as positive if significantly expanded in 2 of 3 replicate wells versus the reference culture at FDR below 0.05. Positive clones also required significant expansion versus all other tandem wells and an odds ratio above 5. CDR3 homology was quantified as pairwise Levenshtein distance, calculated with the stringdist R package after three terminal residues were trimmed from each end. Sourced from immuneACCESS, this table was stored by TCRdb with only in-frame sequences that have V and J called. A share of the clones is absent; for the studies checked, an unresolved V gene accounts for under half, and the remainder has no known explanation. That table gives V, J and clone size, and the DNA gave D and trimming. The sample includes 25,000 or so clones, with 76% observed a single time. Over 25% of the sample is held by the ten biggest clonotypes.

With respect to this clone: Its antigen remains undetermined. Within one base of it there is no much larger clone, and no base qualities were kept.

Via the germline V gene, CDR1 is SNHLY and CDR2 FYNNEI. Including the terminal cysteine and phenylalanine, the CDR3 comprises 14 residues. Only CDR3 DNA is held: 42 bases, read in frame from base 1. V ends up 5 bases short and J 4 bases short, with an unmatched junction base count of 4. Material: CD4+ T cells from PBMCs, cultured in vitro. Recombination connected TRBV2 to TRBJ1-1; 10 nucleotides in the junction match TRBD1. This clonotype was obtained from a human donor in good health. Here the CDR3 is given as CASSPWTGGTEAFF. The DNA is as follows: TGTGCCAGCAGTCCGTGGACAGGGGGCACTGAAGCTTTCTTT.